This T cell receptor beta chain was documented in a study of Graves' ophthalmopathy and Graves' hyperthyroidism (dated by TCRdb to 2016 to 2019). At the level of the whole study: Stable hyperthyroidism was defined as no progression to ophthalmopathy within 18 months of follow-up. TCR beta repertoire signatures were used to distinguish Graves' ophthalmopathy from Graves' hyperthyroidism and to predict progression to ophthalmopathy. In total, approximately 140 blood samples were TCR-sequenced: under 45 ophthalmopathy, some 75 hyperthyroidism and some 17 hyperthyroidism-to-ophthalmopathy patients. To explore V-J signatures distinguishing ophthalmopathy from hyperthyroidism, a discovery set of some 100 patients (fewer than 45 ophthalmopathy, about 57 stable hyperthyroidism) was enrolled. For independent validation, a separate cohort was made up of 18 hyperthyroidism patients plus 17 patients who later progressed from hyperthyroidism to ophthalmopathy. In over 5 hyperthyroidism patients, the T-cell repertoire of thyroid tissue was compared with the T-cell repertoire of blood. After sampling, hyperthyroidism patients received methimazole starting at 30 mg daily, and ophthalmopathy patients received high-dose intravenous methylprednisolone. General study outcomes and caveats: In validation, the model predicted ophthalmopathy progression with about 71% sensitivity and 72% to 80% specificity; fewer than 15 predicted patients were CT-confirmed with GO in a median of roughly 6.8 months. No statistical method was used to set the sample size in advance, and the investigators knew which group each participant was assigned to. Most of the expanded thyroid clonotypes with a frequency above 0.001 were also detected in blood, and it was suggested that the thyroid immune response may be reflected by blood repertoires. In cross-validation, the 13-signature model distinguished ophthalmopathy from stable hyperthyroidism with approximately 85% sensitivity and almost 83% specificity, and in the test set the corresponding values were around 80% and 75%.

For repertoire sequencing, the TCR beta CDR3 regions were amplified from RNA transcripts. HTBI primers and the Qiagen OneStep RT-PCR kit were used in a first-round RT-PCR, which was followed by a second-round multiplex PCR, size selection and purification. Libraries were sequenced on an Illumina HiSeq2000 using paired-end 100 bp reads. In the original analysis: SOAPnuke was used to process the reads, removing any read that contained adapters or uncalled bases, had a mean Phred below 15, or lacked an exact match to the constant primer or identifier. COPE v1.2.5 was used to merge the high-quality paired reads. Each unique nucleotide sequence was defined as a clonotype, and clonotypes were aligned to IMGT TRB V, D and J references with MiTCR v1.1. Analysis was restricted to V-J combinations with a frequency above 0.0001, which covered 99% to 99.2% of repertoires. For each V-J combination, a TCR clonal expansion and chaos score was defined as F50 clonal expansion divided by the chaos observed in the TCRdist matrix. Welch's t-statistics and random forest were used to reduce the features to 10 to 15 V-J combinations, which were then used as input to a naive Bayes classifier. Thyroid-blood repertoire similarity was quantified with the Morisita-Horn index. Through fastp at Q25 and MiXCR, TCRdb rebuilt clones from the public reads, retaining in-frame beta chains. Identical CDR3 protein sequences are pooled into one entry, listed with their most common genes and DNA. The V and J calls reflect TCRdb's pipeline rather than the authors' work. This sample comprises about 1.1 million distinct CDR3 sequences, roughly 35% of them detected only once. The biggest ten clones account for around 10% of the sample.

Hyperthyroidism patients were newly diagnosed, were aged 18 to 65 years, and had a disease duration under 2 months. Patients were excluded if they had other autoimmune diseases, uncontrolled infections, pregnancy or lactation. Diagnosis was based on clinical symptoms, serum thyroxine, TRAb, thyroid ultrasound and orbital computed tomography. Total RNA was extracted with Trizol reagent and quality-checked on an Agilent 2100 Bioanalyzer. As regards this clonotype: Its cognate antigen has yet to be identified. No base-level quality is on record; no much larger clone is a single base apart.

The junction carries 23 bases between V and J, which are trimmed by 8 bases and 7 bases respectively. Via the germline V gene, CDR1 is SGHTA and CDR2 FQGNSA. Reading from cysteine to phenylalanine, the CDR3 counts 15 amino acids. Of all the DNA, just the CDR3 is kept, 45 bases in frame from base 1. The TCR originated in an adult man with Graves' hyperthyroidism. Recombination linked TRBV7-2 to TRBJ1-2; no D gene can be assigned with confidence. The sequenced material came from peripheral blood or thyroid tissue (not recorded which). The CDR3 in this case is CASGSGGSSYGGYTF. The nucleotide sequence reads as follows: TGTGCCAGCGGCTCGGGAGGCAGCTCCTACGGTGGCTACACCTTC.